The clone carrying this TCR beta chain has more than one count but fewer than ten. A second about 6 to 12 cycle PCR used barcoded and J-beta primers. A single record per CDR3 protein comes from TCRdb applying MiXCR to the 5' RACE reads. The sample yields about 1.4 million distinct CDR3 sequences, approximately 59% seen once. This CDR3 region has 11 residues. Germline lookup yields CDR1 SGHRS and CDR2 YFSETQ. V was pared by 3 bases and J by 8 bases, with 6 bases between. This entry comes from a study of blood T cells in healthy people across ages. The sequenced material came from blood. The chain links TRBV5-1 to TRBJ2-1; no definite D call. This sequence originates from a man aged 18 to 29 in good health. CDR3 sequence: CASSSEHEQFF. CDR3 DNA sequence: TGCGCCAGCAGCTCAGAGCATGAGCAGTTCTTC.